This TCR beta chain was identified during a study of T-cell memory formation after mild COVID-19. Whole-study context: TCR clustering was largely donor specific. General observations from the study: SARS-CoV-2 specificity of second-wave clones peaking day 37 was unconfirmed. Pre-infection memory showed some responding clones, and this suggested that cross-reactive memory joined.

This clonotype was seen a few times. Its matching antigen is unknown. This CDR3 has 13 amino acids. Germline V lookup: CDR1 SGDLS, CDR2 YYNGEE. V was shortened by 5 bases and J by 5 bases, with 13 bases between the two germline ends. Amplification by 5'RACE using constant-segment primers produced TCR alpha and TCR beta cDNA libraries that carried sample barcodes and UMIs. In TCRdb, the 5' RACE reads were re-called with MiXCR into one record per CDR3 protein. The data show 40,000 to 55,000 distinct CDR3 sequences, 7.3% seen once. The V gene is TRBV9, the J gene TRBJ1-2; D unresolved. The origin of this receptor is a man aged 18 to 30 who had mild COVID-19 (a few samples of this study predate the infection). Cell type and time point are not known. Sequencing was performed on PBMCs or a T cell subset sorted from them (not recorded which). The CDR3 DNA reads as TGTGCCAGCAGGAAGAACGACGGGTATGGCTACACCTTC. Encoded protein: CASRKNDGYGYTF.